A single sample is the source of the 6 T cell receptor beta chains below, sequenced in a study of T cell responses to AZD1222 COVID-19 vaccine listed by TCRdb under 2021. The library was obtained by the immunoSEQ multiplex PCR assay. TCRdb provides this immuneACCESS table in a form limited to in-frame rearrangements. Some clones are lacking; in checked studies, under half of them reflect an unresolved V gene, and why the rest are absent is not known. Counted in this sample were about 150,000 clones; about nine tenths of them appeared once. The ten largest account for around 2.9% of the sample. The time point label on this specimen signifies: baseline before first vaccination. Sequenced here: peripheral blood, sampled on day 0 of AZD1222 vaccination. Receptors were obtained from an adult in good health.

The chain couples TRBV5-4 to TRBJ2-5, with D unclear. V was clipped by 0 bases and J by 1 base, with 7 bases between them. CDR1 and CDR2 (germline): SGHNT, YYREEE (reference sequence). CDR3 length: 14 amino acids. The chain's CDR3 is CASSLAAAQETQYF. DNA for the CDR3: TGTGCCAGCAGCTTGGCGGCGGCCCAAGAGACCCAGTACTTC.

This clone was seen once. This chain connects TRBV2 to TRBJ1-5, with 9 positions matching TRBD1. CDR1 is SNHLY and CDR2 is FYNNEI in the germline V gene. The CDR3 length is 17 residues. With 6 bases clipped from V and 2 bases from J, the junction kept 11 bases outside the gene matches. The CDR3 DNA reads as TGTGCCAGCAGAGGACAGGGGTTTGAGGGCGGCAATCAGCCCCAGCATTTT. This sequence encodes CASRGQGFEGGNQPQHF.

The CDR3 DNA reads TGTGCCAGCAGTCTTGGGCAGCATGGCTACACCTTC. Amino acid sequence: CASSLGQHGYTF. The rearrangement uses TRBV6-5 and TRBJ1-2; D remains ambiguous. The CDR3 consists of 12 residues. Per the germline V gene, CDR1 is MNHEY and CDR2 is SVGAGI. Trimming shortened V by 5 bases and J by 6 bases, and 10 bases separated the two germline ends.

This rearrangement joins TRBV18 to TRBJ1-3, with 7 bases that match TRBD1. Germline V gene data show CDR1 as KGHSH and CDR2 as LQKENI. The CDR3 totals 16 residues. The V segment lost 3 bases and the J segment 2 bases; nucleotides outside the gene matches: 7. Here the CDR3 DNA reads TGTGCCAGCTCACCGGGACAGCCGGGCACTGGAAACACCATATATTTT. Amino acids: CASSPGQPGTGNTIYF.

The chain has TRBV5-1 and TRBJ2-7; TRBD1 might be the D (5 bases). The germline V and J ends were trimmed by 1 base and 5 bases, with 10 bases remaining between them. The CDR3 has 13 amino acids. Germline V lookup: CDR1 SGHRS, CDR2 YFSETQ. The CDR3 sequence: CASSLSGKDEQYF. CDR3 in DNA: TGCGCCAGCAGCTTGTCAGGGAAGGACGAGCAGTACTTC.

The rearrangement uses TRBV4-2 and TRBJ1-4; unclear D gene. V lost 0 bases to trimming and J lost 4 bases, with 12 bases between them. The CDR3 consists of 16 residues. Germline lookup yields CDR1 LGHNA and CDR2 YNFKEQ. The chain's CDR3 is CASSQDLTARNEKLFF. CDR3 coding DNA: TGTGCCAGCAGCCAAGATCTTACAGCCCGTAATGAAAAACTGTTTTTT.